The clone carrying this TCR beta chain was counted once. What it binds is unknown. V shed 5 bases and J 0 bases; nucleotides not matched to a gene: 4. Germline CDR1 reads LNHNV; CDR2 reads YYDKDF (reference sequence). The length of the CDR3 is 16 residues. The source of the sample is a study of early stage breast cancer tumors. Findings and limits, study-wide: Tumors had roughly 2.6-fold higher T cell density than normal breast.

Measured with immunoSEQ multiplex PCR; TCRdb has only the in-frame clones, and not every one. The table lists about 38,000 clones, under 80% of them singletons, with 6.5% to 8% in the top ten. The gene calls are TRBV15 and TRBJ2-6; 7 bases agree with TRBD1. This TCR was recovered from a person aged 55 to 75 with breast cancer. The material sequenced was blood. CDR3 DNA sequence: TGTGCCACCAGCGGCTCAGGGGGCTCTGGGGCCAACGTCCTGACTTTC. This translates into CATSGSGGSGANVLTF.